These 20 T cell receptor beta chains were all obtained from the same sample, sequenced in a study of T cells in localized non-small cell lung cancer. TCRdb's table, derived via immunoSEQ multiplex PCR, lists solely in-frame clones and lacks some. The sample lists 950 to 1,500 clones, 26% occurring once. The specimen comprised normal lung tissue next to the tumor, sampled before any cancer treatment. The receptors come from a man aged 35 to 69 with stage II lung adenocarcinoma.

The genes are TRBV29-1 and TRBJ2-5; tentatively, D is TRBD2 (6 bases). V lost 8 bases to trimming and J lost 6 bases, with 19 bases between them. Germline loops: CDR1 SQVTM, CDR2 ANQGSEA. The CDR3 is made up of 13 amino acids. The CDR3 spells CSPYRRDSKTQYF. CDR3 DNA sequence: TGCAGCCCGTACCGCCGGGACTCCAAGACCCAGTACTTC.

This clone is categorized as medium-sized. The rearrangement uses TRBV11-3 and TRBJ2-4; 7 bases agree with TRBD1. Germline CDR1 is SGHNT and CDR2 is YENEEA. There are 15 residues in the CDR3. The V gene end was trimmed by 3 bases and the J gene end by 5 bases; junction bases not matched to a gene: 7. CDR3 in amino acids: CASSLIPGTENIQYF. DNA of the CDR3: TGTGCCAGCAGCTTGATACCCGGGACAGAAAACATTCAGTACTTC. The variable domain in full, completed from reference TRBV11-3 and TRBJ2-4, reads EAGVVQSPRYKIIEKKQPVAFWCNPISGHNTLYWYLQNLGQGPELLIRYENEEAVDDSQLPKDRFSAERLKGVDSTLKIQPAELGDSAVYLCASSLIPGTENIQYFGAGTRLSVL.

This chain links TRBV5-1 with TRBJ2-3; D is possibly TRBD1 or TRBD2 (5 bases each). The V end lost 3 bases, the J end lost 2 bases, and 16 bases lay between the germline ends. The germline CDR1 and CDR2 sequences are SGHRS and YFSETQ. CDR3 length: 16 amino acids. The CDR3 loop reads CASSSRDALFTDTQYF. The CDR3 DNA is TGCGCCAGCAGCTCCCGGGACGCATTGTTCACAGATACGCAGTATTTT.

A few counts support this clone. This chain joins TRBV6-8 and TRBJ2-7; TRBD1 might be the D (5 bases). Deletions cut 6 bases from V and 4 bases from J, with 13 bases between. The CDR3 sequence is 13 residues long. CDR1 and CDR2 from the germline V gene are MNHGY and SAAAGT. This chain's CDR3 is CASSLQVKYEQYF. CDR3 nucleotide sequence: TGTGCCAGCAGCTTACAGGTTAAGTACGAGCAGTACTTC.

The J gene is TRBJ2-1, the V gene TRBV5-1, with 10 nucleotides matching TRBD1. With 0 bases clipped from V and 7 bases from J, the junction kept 7 bases outside the gene matches. There are 16 residues in the CDR3. Germline V gene data show CDR1 as SGHRS and CDR2 as YFSETQ. The CDR3 sequence: CASSLESVGQGNEQFF. The CDR3, as DNA: TGCGCCAGCAGCTTGGAATCCGTGGGACAGGGGAATGAGCAGTTCTTC.

This clone has more than one count but fewer than ten. This chain links TRBV19 with TRBJ2-7; D is perhaps TRBD1 or TRBD2 (5 bases each). The CDR3 contains 16 residues. V was cut by 5 bases and J by 3 bases, with 20 bases left in between. Germline CDR1 is LNHDA and CDR2 is SQIVND (reference sequence). The CDR3 sequence is CASSPSAGRALYEQYF. The CDR3 DNA reads as TGTGCCAGTAGTCCCTCCGCGGGCAGGGCCCTCTACGAGCAGTACTTC.

This clone was detected a few times. Its ends do not fully match the called genes, so a read error is possible. The chain combines TRBV6-8 with TRBJ2-7; D is uncertain. Germline lookup yields CDR1 MNHGY and CDR2 SAAAGT. The CDR3 sequence is 16 residues long. The CDR3 DNA reads TGTGCCAGCAGTGACTCGAGTAAGACGCCGTTTCGCGAGCAGTACTTC. Translating it yields CASSDSSKTPFREQYF.

By sample share, this clone is medium-sized. The J gene is TRBJ2-6, the V gene TRBV11-3, with TRBD2 matching 7 bases. The CDR3 spans 17 residues. J lost 4 bases, V lost 2 bases, and 8 bases had no gene match. Germline assignment: CDR1 SGHNT and CDR2 YENEEA. The CDR3 sequence: CASSLREGRSGANVLTF. DNA of the CDR3: TGTGCCAGCAGCTTAAGGGAGGGTCGGTCCGGGGCCAACGTCCTGACTTTC.

By sample fraction, this clone is medium-sized. The V and J genes are TRBV11-3 and TRBJ2-1; D not certain. Trimming stripped 1 base from V and 1 base from J, with 5 bases between. Germline loops: CDR1 SGHNT, CDR2 YENEEA. This CDR3 spans 14 amino acids. CDR3 protein: CASSLGGSYNEQFF. The CDR3 DNA is TGTGCCAGCAGCTTAGGAGGATCCTACAATGAGCAGTTCTTC. The full variable domain, its missing parts supplied by reference TRBV11-3 and TRBJ2-1, is EAGVVQSPRYKIIEKKQPVAFWCNPISGHNTLYWYLQNLGQGPELLIRYENEEAVDDSQLPKDRFSAERLKGVDSTLKIQPAELGDSAVYLCASSLGGSYNEQFFGPGTRLTVL.

This CDR3 reads CASSPTGGLYGYTF. DNA of the CDR3: TGTGCCAGCAGCCCGACAGGGGGCCTCTATGGCTACACCTTC. The J gene is TRBJ1-2, the V gene TRBV11-3; 10 bases are shared with TRBD1. CDR1 and CDR2 from the germline V gene are SGHNT and YENEEA. The CDR3 is made up of 14 amino acids. V lost 5 bases, J lost 4 bases, and 4 bases stayed unmatched.

V gene TRBV11-3 combines with J gene TRBJ1-1; a weak D match, TRBD1 (5 bases). This CDR3 region has 14 residues. The germline V and J ends were trimmed by 2 bases and 1 base, with 8 bases remaining between them. The germline V gene has CDR1 SGHNT and CDR2 YENEEA. The DNA for the CDR3 is TGTGCCAGCAGCTTATCAGGGCGGAACACTGAAGCTTTCTTT. It codes for CASSLSGRNTEAFF.

This chain connects TRBV6-1 to TRBJ2-7, with a possible D match to TRBD1 (5 bases). This CDR3 is built from 15 residues. CDR1 is MNHNS and CDR2 is SASEGT in the germline V gene. The V end was cut by 1 base, the J end by 0 bases, with 10 bases between. CDR3 DNA sequence: TGTGCCAGCAGTGAAGATCAGGGAAGCTCCTACGAGCAGTACTTC. It is translated as CASSEDQGSSYEQYF.

Regarding this clone: At one end, the junction sequence differs from germline, possibly due to a read error. V is TRBV19 and J is TRBJ1-2, with 7 bases that match TRBD1. CDR3 length equals 14 residues. CDR1 is LNHDA and CDR2 is SQIVND in the germline V gene (reference sequence). The CDR3 is CASSIDLGTAFKAF. In DNA, the CDR3 is TGTGCCAGTAGTATAGATCTTGGGACAGCCTTTAAGGCCTTC.

This clone was detected only a few times. CDR3 amino acids: CASSFSVAGNEDTQYF. CDR3 nucleotide sequence: TGTGCCAGCAGTTTCTCTGTGGCAGGGAATGAAGATACGCAGTATTTT. V usage is TRBV28 and J usage is TRBJ2-3; a possible D gene is TRBD1 (5 bases). This CDR3 spans 16 amino acids. Per the germline V gene, CDR1 is MDHEN and CDR2 is SYDVKM. Trimming removed 3 bases at V and 5 bases at J, with 18 bases between.

The gene calls are TRBV25-1 and TRBJ1-1; D is unclear. Trimming cost V 2 bases and J 3 bases, with 13 bases left between them. This CDR3 has 15 residues. Germline loops: CDR1 MGHDK, CDR2 SYGVNS. The CDR3 loop is CASSESAFGDTEAFF. For the CDR3, the DNA is TGTGCCAGCAGTGAAAGTGCGTTTGGGGACACTGAAGCTTTCTTT.

The genes are TRBV15 and TRBJ1-1; 8 bases map to TRBD1. Trimming took 1 base from V and 6 from J; bases not matched to a gene: 7. This CDR3 has 15 amino acids. Per germline, CDR1 LNHNV and CDR2 YYDKDF (reference sequence). CDR3 sequence (DNA): TGTGCCACCAGCAGAGTTGGACAGGGTAACCCTGAAGCTTTCTTT. It yields the protein CATSRVGQGNPEAFF.

The rearrangement links TRBV30 to TRBJ2-7, with a weak D call TRBD1 (6 bases). There are 13 residues in the CDR3. The germline CDR1 and CDR2 sequences are GTSNPN and SVGIG (reference sequence). Trimming cost V 3 bases and J 3 bases, with 12 bases left between them. CDR3 in DNA: TGTGCCTGGAGCCGGGACAACAGCTACGAGCAGTACTTC. Residues: CAWSRDNSYEQYF.

This sequence joins TRBV11-3 and TRBJ1-3; D unresolved. The V gene's germline CDR1 is SGHNT and CDR2 YENEEA. This CDR3 comprises 16 residues. With 2 bases removed from V and 0 bases from J, the gap between germline ends came to 11 bases. In DNA form, the CDR3 reads TGTGCCAGCAGCTTAACACTCGGGCTCTCTGGAAACACCATATATTTT. It translates to CASSLTLGLSGNTIYF.

This rearrangement joins TRBV11-3 to TRBJ1-5; no firm D call. The V end lost 4 bases, the J end lost 0 bases, and 10 bases lay between the germline ends. The CDR3 loop spans 15 amino acids. CDR1 is SGHNT and CDR2 is YENEEA in the germline V gene. DNA of the CDR3: TGTGCCAGCAGCTCCCTTAGGTATAGCAATCAGCCCCAGCATTTT. This translates into CASSSLRYSNQPQHF.

V usage is TRBV6-8 and J usage is TRBJ1-2; 10 bases align to TRBD1. The CDR3 is 16 residues long. Germline V CDR1 and CDR2: MNHGY, SAAAGT. J gave up 8 bases and V 2 bases, and 11 bases lay outside the gene matches. The CDR3, as DNA: TGTGCCAGCAGTTACGCCGGGACAGGGGAGGGACGGGGCTACACCTTC. Protein: CASSYAGTGEGRGYTF.